The sequence of this T cell receptor beta chain was determined in a study of response to subunit inactivated influenza vaccine. The study, taken as a whole, reports: Authors suggested that a seasonal influenza vaccination recruits few new T cells each time.

The germline V gene has CDR1 SGHTA and CDR2 FQGNSA. The germline V and J ends were trimmed by 0 bases and 3 bases, with 12 bases remaining between them. The CDR3 has 15 amino acids. TCRdb re-analysed the RT-PCR reads in MiXCR, keeping a single row per CDR3 protein. The sample has 600,000 to 850,000 distinct CDR3 sequences, around 15% seen once. This clonotype has a handful of counts. Its antigen remains unknown. The rearrangement joins TRBV7-2 to TRBJ2-7; either TRBD1 or TRBD2 may supply D (5 bases each). This receptor was obtained from a man between 45 and 60 years old who received an inactivated influenza vaccine. The sequences come from PBMCs from blood, collected 14 to 15 days before vaccination. The CDR3 loop reads CASSLAAEGSYEQYF. The CDR3 region has the DNA TGTGCCAGCAGCTTAGCCGCAGAGGGGAGCTACGAGCAGTACTTC.